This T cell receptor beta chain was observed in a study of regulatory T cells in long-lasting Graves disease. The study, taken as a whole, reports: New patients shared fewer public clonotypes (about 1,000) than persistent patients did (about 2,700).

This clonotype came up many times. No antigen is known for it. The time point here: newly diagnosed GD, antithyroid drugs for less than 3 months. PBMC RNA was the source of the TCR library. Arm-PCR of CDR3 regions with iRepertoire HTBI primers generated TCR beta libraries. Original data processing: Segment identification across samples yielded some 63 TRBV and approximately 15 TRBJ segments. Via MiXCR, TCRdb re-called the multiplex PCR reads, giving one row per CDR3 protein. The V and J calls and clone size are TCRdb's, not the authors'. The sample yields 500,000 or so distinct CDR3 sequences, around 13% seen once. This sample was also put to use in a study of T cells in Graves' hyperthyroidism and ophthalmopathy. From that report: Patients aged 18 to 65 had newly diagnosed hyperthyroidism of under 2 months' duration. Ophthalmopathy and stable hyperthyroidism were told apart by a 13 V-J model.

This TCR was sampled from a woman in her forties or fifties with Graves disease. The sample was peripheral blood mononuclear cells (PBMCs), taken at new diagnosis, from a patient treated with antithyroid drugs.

CDR3 sequence reads: CASSLAGAGGYTF. CDR3 DNA sequence: TGTGCCAGCAGTTTGGCGGGCGCGGGGGGCTACACCTTC. The V call is TRBV12-3 or TRBV12-4, the J call TRBJ1-2; D gene unclear. V shed 3 bases and J shed 8 bases, with 13 bases lying between them. CDR3 length equals 13 residues.